The T cell receptor (beta chain) under discussion was sequenced for a study of T cell responses to AZD1222 COVID-19 vaccine (dated by TCRdb to the early 2020s). Regarding the research as a whole: TCR sequencing was performed for over 230 trial participants, of whom some 200 were given two doses of AZD1222 and around 25 were given two doses of MenACWY control vaccine. Trial participants were enrolled into age subgroups of 18-55, 56-69 and 70-plus years, which contained about 150, 28 and 57 TCR-sequenced participants, respectively.

General study outcomes and caveats: Only six AZD1222 recipients were SARS-CoV-2 seropositive at baseline, limiting conclusions about previously exposed vaccinees. Because no day 14 peak-response samples were available, repertoires were characterized only after the peak T cell response. Vaccine-associated CD4 TCRs spanned the whole spike protein, with dominant responses in regions 160-218 and 743-854. Most participants were white British and females outnumbered males, and the authors suggested that clonal diversity may have been underestimated. In the small 56-69-year group, the increase in depth fell short of significance, most likely because of low power. After two AZD1222 doses, spike-specific TCR breadth and depth were significantly higher than at day 0 and than in MenACWY recipients. Reportedly, almost half of the unique spike-specific TCRs recognized epitopes lying outside the regions that are mutated in the B.1.351 and B.1.1.7 variants.

In light of the paper, this sample's time point label describes: about 28 days (+/-7) after the second vaccine dose. AZD1222 recipients given second doses at about 4 weeks or at about 12 weeks were pooled, since spike-specific TCR depth and breadth were not found to differ between the two schedules. The vaccinee samples were drawn from two UK trials, COV001 and COV002, one of which was a single-blind randomized controlled phase 2/3 trial testing AZD1222 (ChAdOx1 nCoV-19) in healthy adults. For TCRbeta chain sequencing, PBMC samples from trial participants were taken at day 0 and at day 28 after the second dose. The CDR3 regions of human TCRbeta chains were subjected to immunosequencing. In the paper's pipeline: Repertoire TCRs were checked for matches against a reference library of SARS-CoV-2-specific TCRs that had been generated using the MIRA antigen-specificity platform. Breadth was defined as the fraction of unique TCRs that were SARS-CoV-2-associated, and depth was defined as the fraction of total T cells that were SARS-CoV-2-associated. Each spike-specific TCR was assigned to its reactive spike region and to a CD4 or CD8 class using the MIRA data. Log10-transformed breadth and depth values were compared by one-way ANOVA with Sidak's multiple comparisons tests. The immuneACCESS repertoire file appears here via TCRdb, limited to in-frame rearrangements. These files lack a portion of the clones; in checked studies, under half of the deficit traces to unresolved V genes, and the cause of the others is not known. V and J calls and clone size come straight from that table; D and trimming were deduced from the DNA. The sample table contains under 150,000 clones; only one count was recorded for approximately 85% of them. The ten largest clones add up to around 5% of the sample.

V is shortened by 7 bases, J by 1 base, and the region joining them spans 13 bases. The CDR3 runs 14 residues from the cysteine to the phenylalanine. Only CDR3 DNA remains: 42 bases, in frame from the first base. The germline V gene supplies CDR1 MNHEY and CDR2 SVGAGI. Turning to this clone: Its target antigen remains unknown. No per-base quality is available; no much larger clone lies one base away.

This receptor was obtained from an adult who received the AZD1222 COVID-19 vaccine. The chain is assembled from TRBV6-5 and TRBJ1-1; no D gene can be assigned with confidence. The material sequenced was peripheral blood, taken 28 days after the second AZD1222 dose. For the CDR3, the sequence is CASTYGLGNTEAFF. The base sequence is TGTGCCAGCACATACGGTCTCGGGAACACTGAAGCTTTCTTT.